This T cell receptor beta chain stems from a study of T cell clonotyping in hematopoietic cell transplantation. Only in-frame clones appear in the TCRdb table, and some are missing; sequencing was by immunoSEQ multiplex PCR. The sample has approximately 26,000 clones; roughly 84% are singletons. Described time point: recipient sample about 28 days before transplant, after cytoreduction. Samples: about 28 days before transplant, then days 30, 100 and 180 after. V dropped 5 bases and J dropped 3; count of bases not matched to a gene: 11. Looked up from germline, CDR1 is MNHEY and CDR2 is SMNVEV (reference sequence). The CDR3 totals 16 residues. Notes on the study in general: CD4 and CD8 repertoire contributions could not be separated without sorting. Recipient TCR diversity dropped after transplant; expanded clonotypes rose from day 30 to 180.

Worth noting for this clone: Its matching antigen is unknown.

The rearrangement uses TRBV27 and TRBJ1-2; 8 bases match TRBD1. The input for sequencing was peripheral blood mononuclear cells, taken before stem cell transplant. The clonotype comes from a woman aged 60-70 years with acute myeloid leukemia. Some clones in this sample may be carry-over from other donors' samples. The CDR3 loop is CASSPPTGDPDYGYTF. For the CDR3, the DNA is TGTGCCAGCAGTCCTCCGACAGGGGACCCTGACTATGGCTACACCTTC.